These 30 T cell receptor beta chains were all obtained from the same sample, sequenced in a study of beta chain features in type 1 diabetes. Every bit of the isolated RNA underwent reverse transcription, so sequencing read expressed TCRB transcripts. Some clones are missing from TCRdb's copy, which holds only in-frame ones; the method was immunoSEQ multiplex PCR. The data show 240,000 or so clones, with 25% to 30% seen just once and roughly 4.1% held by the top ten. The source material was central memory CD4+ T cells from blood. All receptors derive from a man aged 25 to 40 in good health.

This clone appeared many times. The CDR3 is CASSLVGAGGTGELFF. The CDR3 region has the DNA TGTGCCAGCAGCTTAGTCGGGGCAGGGGGTACCGGGGAGCTGTTTTTT. V and J are TRBV7-2 and TRBJ2-2, with TRBD1 matching 7 bases. The CDR3 extends over 16 amino acids. V dropped 1 base and J dropped 5; count of bases not matched to a gene: 7. CDR1 and CDR2 from the germline V gene are SGHTA and FQGNSA.

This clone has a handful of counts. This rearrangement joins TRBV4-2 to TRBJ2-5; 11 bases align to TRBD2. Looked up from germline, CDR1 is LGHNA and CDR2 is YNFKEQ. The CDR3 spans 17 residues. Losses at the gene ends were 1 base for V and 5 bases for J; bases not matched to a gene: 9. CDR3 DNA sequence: TGTGCCAGCAGCCAAGGCCATAGCGGGGGGGCCTGGGAGACCCAGTACTTC. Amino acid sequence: CASSQGHSGGAWETQYF.

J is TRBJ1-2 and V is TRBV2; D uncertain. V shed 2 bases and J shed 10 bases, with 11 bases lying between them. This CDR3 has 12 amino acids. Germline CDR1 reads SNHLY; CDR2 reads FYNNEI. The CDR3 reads CASSEYLGYYTF. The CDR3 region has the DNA TGTGCCAGCAGTGAATATCTGGGATACTACACCTTC.

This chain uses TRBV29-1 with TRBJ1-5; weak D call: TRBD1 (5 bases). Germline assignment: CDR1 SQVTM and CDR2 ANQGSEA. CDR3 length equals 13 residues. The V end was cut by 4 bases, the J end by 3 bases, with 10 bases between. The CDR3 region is CSVAQGDNQPQHF. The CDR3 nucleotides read TGCAGCGTTGCCCAGGGTGACAATCAGCCCCAGCATTTT.

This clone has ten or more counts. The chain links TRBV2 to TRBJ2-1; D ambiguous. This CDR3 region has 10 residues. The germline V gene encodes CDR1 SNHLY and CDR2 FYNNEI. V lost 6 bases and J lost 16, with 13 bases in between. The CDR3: CASRESAHFF. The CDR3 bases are TGTGCCAGCAGGGAATCAGCCCACTTCTTC.

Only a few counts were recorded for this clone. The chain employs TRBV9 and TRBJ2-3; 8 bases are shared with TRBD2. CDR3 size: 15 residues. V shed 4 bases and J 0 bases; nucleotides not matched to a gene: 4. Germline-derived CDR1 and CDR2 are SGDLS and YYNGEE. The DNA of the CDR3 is TGTGCCAGCAGCCCAAGACTAGCGAGCACAGATACGCAGTATTTT. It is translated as CASSPRLASTDTQYF.

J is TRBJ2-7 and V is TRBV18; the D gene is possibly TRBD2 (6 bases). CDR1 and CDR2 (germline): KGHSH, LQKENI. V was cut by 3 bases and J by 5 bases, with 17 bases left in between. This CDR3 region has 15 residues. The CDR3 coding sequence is TGTGCCAGCTCACCTTCAAATTTACGGGGGAACGAGCAGTACTTC. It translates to CASSPSNLRGNEQYF.

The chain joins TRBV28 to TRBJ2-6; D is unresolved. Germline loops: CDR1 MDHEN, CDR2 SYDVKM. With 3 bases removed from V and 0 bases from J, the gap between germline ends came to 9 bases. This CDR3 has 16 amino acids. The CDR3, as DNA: TGTGCCAGCAGTTTGATACAGAACTCTGGGGCCAACGTCCTGACTTTC. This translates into CASSLIQNSGANVLTF.

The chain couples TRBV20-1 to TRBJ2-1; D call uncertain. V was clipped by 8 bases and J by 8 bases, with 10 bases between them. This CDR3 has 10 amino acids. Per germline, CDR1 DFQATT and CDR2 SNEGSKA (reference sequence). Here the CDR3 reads CSPVGDEQFF. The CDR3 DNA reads TGCAGTCCGGTGGGTGATGAGCAGTTCTTC.

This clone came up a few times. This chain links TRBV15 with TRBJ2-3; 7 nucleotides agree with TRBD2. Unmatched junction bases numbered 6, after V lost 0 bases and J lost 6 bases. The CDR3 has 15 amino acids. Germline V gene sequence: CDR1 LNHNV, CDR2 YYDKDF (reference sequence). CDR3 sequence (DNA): TGTGCCACCAGCAGAGAGGCGGGAGCTACGGATACGCAGTATTTT. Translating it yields CATSREAGATDTQYF.

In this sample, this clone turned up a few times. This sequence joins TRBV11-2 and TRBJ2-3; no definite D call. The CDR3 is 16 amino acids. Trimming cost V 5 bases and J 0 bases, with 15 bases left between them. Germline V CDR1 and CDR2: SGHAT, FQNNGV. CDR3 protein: CASSTSSGRSTDTQYF. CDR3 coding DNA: TGTGCCAGCAGCACCTCGTCGGGCCGTAGCACAGATACGCAGTATTTT.

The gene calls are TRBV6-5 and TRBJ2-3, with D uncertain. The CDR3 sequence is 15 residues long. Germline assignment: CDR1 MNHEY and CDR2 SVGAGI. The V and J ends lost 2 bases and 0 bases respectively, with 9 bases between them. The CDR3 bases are TGTGCCAGCAGTTACCAGCGTTCTAGCACAGATACGCAGTATTTT. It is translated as CASSYQRSSTDTQYF.

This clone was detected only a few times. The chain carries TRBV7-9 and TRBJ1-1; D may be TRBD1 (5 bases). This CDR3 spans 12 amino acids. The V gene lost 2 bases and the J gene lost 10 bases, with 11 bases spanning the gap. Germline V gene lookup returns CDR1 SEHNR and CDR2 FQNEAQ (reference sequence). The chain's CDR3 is CASSLSDRGAFF. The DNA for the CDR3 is TGTGCCAGCAGCTTAAGCGACAGAGGAGCTTTCTTT.

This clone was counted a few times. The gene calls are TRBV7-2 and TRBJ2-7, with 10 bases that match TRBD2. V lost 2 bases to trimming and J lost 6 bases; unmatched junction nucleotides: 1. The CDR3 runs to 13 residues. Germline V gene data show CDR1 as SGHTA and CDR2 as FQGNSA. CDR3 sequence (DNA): TGTGCCAGCAGCTTACTAGCGGGGGTCGAGCAGTACTTC. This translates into CASSLLAGVEQYF.

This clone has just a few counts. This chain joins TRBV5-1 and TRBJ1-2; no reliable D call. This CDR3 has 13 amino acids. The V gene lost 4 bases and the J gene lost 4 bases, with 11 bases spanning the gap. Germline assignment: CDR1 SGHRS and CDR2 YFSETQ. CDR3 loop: CASSDREPYGYTF. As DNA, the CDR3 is TGCGCCAGCAGCGACCGGGAGCCCTATGGCTACACCTTC.

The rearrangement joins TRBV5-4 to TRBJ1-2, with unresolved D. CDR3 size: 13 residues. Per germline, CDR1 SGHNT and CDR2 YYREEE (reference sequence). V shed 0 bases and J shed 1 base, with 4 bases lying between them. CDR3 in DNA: TGTGCCAGCAGCTTGGACATTAACTATGGCTACACCTTC. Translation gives CASSLDINYGYTF.

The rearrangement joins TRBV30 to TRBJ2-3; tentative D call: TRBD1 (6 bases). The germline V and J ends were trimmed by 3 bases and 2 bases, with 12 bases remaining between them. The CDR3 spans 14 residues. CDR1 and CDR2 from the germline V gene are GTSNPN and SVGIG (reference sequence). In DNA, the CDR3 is TGTGCCTGGAGACATAGGGGGATCACAGATACGCAGTATTTT. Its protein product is CAWRHRGITDTQYF.

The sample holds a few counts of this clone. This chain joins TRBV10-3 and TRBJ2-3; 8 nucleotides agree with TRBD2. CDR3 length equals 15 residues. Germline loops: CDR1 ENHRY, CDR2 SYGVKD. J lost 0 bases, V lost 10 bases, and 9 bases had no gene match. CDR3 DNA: TGTGCCACCGTCAGAAGGACTAGCAGCACAGATACGCAGTATTTT. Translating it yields CATVRRTSSTDTQYF.

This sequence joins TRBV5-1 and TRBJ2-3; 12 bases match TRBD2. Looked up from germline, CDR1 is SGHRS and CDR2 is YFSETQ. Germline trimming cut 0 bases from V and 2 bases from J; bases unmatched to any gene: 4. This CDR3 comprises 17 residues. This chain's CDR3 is CASSLAGLAGTTDTQYF. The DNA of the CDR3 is TGCGCCAGCAGCTTGGCCGGACTAGCGGGGACCACAGATACGCAGTATTTT.

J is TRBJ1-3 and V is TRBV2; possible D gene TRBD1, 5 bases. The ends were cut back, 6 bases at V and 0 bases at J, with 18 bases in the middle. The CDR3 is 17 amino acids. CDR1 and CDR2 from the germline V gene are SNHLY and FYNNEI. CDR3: CASSQGWTVNSGNTIYF. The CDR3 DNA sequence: TGTGCCAGCAGCCAGGGATGGACGGTTAACTCTGGAAACACCATATATTTT.

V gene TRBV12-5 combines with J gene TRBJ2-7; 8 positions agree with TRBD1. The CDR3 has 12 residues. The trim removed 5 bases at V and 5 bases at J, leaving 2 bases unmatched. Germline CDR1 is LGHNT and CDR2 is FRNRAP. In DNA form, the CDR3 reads TGTGCTAGTGGTCTGACAGGGGACGAGCAGTACTTC. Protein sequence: CASGLTGDEQYF.

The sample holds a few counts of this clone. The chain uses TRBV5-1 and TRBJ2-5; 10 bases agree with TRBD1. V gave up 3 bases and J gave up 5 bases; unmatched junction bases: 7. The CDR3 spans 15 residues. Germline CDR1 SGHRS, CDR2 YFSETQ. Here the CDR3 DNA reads TGCGCCAGCAGCTCAACACCGGGACAGGGGGAGACCCAGTACTTC. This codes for CASSSTPGQGETQYF.

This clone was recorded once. CDR3: CASREPDTQYF. CDR3 sequence (DNA): TGTGCCAGCAGGGAGCCAGATACGCAGTATTTT. The chain joins TRBV6-1 to TRBJ2-3; D is ambiguous. Germline V gives CDR1 MNHNS, CDR2 SASEGT. CDR3 length: 11 amino acids. V was pared by 6 bases and J by 4 bases, with 5 bases between.

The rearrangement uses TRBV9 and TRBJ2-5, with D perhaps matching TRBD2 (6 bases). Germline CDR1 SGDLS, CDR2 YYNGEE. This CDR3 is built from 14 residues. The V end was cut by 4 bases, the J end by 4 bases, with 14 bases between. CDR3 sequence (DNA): TGTGCCAGCAGCTCGAGCGTGGGGGGAGAGACCCAGTACTTC. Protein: CASSSSVGGETQYF.

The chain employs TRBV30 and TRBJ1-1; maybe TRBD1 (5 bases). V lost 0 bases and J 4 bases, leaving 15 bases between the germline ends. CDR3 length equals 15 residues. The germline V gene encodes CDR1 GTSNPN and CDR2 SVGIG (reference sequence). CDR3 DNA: TGTGCCTGGAGTGTAACCGGGACCCGAAGCACTGAAGCTTTCTTT. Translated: CAWSVTGTRSTEAFF.

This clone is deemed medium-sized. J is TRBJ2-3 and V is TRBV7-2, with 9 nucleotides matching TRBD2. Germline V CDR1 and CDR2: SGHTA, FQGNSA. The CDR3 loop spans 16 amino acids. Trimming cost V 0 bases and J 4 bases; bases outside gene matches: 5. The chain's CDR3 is CASSLAGTSWSDTQYF. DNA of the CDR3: TGTGCCAGCAGCTTAGCAGGGACTAGCTGGTCAGATACGCAGTATTTT.

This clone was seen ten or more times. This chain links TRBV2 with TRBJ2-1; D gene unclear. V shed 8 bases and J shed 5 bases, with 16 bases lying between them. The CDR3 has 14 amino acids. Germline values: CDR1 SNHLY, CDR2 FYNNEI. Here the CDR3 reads CASSFGDVHNEQFF. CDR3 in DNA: TGTGCCAGCTCATTCGGAGACGTCCACAATGAGCAGTTCTTC.

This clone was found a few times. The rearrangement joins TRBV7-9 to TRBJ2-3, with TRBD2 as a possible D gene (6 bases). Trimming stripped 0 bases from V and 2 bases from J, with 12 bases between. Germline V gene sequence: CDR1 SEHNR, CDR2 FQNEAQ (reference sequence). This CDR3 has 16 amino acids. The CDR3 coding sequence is TGTGCCAGCAGCTTAGCGGGGAGGACCCTCACAGATACGCAGTATTTT. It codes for CASSLAGRTLTDTQYF.

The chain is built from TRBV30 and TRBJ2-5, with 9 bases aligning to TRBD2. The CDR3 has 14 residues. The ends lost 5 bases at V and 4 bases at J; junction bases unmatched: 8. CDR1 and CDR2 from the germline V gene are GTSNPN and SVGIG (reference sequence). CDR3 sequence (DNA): TGTGCCTGGTTAGAGGTAGCGGGGGTAGAGACCCAGTACTTC. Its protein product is CAWLEVAGVETQYF.

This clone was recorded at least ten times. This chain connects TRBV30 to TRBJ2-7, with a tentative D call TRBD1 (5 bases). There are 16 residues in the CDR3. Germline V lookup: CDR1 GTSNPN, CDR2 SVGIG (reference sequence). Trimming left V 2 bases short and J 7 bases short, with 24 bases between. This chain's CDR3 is CAWSPQGNLPSREQYF. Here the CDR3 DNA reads TGTGCCTGGAGTCCCCAGGGAAACCTTCCTTCGCGGGAGCAGTACTTC.